The sequence of this TCR beta chain was determined in a study of blood T cell repertoires in COVID-19. Across the whole study: There were acute and convalescent COVID-19 samples, and they came from the United States, Italy and Spain. T cells, B-cell-depleted T cells, or PBMCs provided the cDNA or gDNA that served as material.

This clone was seen a single time. The CDR3 is 16 amino acids. The V end lost 0 bases, the J end lost 0 bases, and 11 bases lay between the germline ends. The V gene's germline CDR1 is LNHDA and CDR2 SQIVND (reference sequence). In the study's own analysis: Amplification of reference gene primers was used by the study to estimate nucleated cell counts. Clones were sequenced by immunoSEQ multiplex PCR, and TCRdb holds only the in-frame ones, with some missing. V and J calls and clone size are those listed in that table; D and trimming were worked out from the DNA. The table shows around 200,000 clones, with roughly 77% occurring only once. Seattle patients were enrolled during active infection and followed longitudinally.

Sequenced material: peripheral blood. This TCR came from a woman in her thirties or forties with COVID-19, enrolled during active disease. The V call is TRBV19, the J call TRBJ1-2, with D perhaps TRBD1 (5 bases). CDR3 amino acids: CASSIDHDRANYGYTF. CDR3 bases: TGTGCCAGTAGTATAGATCACGACAGAGCTAACTATGGCTACACCTTC.